This entry concerns a single T cell receptor (beta chain). These data originate in a study of blood T cell repertoires in COVID-19. Looking at the study overall: Sites in the United States, Italy and Spain provided acute and convalescent COVID-19 samples. T cells, B-cell-depleted T cells, or PBMCs provided the cDNA or gDNA that served as material.

Study processing details: Nucleated cell number was recorded as an estimate derived from reference gene primer amplification. Method: immunoSEQ multiplex PCR; TCRdb's copy keeps in-frame clones and lacks some. V, J and clone size reflect that table, while D and trimming were determined from the DNA. This table has 35,000 to 45,000 clones, roughly 92% appearing once. Seattle patients were enrolled during active infection and followed longitudinally. The receptor was derived from a man in his forties or fifties with COVID-19, enrolled during active disease. Source material: peripheral blood.

The CDR3 bases are TGTGCCAGCAGCTTCGGCGGTCCACCGCCAGATACGCAGTATTTT. Protein sequence: CASSFGGPPPDTQYF. V is TRBV7-6 and J is TRBJ2-3; D is unresolved. The germline V gene encodes CDR1 SGHVS and CDR2 FNYEAQ. V lost 3 bases to trimming and J lost 4 bases, with 14 bases between them. CDR3 size: 15 residues.